Below are 4 T cell receptor beta chains sequenced from a single sample in a study of blood T cell repertoires in COVID-19 (TCRdb year 2020). Library construction relied on the immunoSEQ multiplex PCR assay. Here the immuneACCESS table is served through TCRdb, limited to in-frame sequences with V and J called. Missing clones are a known gap in these copies; in checked studies unresolved V genes cover under half, and the rest lacks a known reason. Within this sample are about 220,000 clones, with 65% to 85% of them counted one time only. The ten largest clones capture over 2.5% of the sample. The source material was peripheral blood. These receptors originate from a woman aged 30 to 39 who had recovered from COVID-19.

In its sample, this clone was seen once. The rearrangement joins TRBV19 to TRBJ2-4; possible D gene TRBD1, 6 bases. CDR1 and CDR2 (germline): LNHDA, SQIVND (reference sequence). V was shortened by 11 bases and J by 5 bases, with 19 bases between the two germline ends. The CDR3 is made up of 14 amino acids. The CDR3 reads CAATQGGPENIQYF. The CDR3 nucleotides read TGTGCCGCCACGCAAGGGGGACCGGAAAACATTCAGTACTTC.

V and J are TRBV29-1 and TRBJ2-7; weak D call: TRBD2 (5 bases). The CDR3 sequence is 11 residues long. V dropped 0 bases and J dropped 7 bases, with 7 bases sitting between them. Germline CDR1 and CDR2: SQVTM and ANQGSEA. The CDR3 nucleotides read TGCAGCGTTGAAGATCGGGATGAGCAGTACTTC. It yields the protein CSVEDRDEQYF.

This chain joins TRBV9 and TRBJ2-3; 9 bases align to TRBD2. J was trimmed by 8 bases and V by 4 bases; bases with no gene match: 11. CDR1 is SGDLS and CDR2 is YYNGEE in the germline V gene. CDR3 length: 15 amino acids. The CDR3 coding sequence is TGTGCCAGCAGCCCTCCGGGACTAGCCTTTGGTACGCAGTATTTT. It is translated as CASSPPGLAFGTQYF. The full variable domain, in which reference TRBV9 and TRBJ2-3 provide the parts outside the CDR3, is DSGVTQTPKHLITATGQRVTLRCSPRSGDLSVYWYQQSLDQGLQFLIQYYNGEERAKGNILERFSAQQFPDLHSELNLSSLELGDSALYFCASSPPGLAFGTQYFGPGTRLTVL.

The rearrangement links TRBV5-1 to TRBJ1-4; no firm D call. The CDR3 has 15 amino acids. Germline V lookup: CDR1 SGHRS, CDR2 YFSETQ. The germline V and J ends were trimmed by 0 bases and 4 bases, with 10 bases remaining between them. The CDR3 loop reads CASSLVADLNEKLFF. The CDR3 nucleotides read TGCGCCAGCAGCTTGGTAGCAGACCTTAATGAAAAACTGTTTTTT. Complete variable domain (other parts from reference TRBV5-1 and TRBJ1-4): KAGVTQTPRYLIKTRGQQVTLSCSPISGHRSVSWYQQTPGQGLQFLFEYFSETQRNKGNFPGRFSGRQFSNSRSEMNVSTLELGDSALYLCASSLVADLNEKLFFGSGTQLSVL.